These T cell receptor beta chains were read from a single sample in a study of blood T cell repertoires in COVID-19. Method: immunoSEQ multiplex PCR; TCRdb's copy keeps in-frame clones and lacks some. The table has 350,000 to 400,000 clones, about 90% seen once; the top ten hold approximately 1.5%. The sequencing input was PBMCs or T cells enriched from blood (not recorded which). These receptor sequences come from a woman aged 25 to 39 who had recovered from COVID-19. The CDR3 runs from the conserved cysteine through the conserved F or W.

TRBJ1-2 | TRBV2 | CASRAGGTTNYGYTF
TRBJ2-3 | TRBV12-3/TRBV12-4 | CASSPSDTQYF
TRBJ1-4 | TRBV11-2 | CASSLDRGGTNEKLFF
TRBJ1-1 | TRBV11-2 | CASSLDRGAEAFF
TRBJ2-2 | TRBV20-1 | CSALGGGELFF
TRBJ1-3 | TRBV5-6 | CASSKTTGGSGNTIYF
TRBJ1-4 | TRBV5-1 | CASSLNRLNEKLFF
TRBJ1-4 | TRBV27 | CASSLGTATNEKLFF
TRBJ1-2 | TRBV10-3 | CAISEFIEGDRLNYGYTF
TRBJ2-1 | TRBV11-3 | CASSRRLAGDYNEQFF
TRBJ2-2 | TRBV7-2 | CASSLSLAVNTGELFF
TRBJ2-7 | TRBV7-8 | CASSQDRVYEQYF
TRBJ1-6 | TRBV2 | CASSGPPGSPLHF
TRBJ2-7 | TRBV23-1 | CASRPRAAYEQYF
TRBJ2-3 | TRBV5-1 | CASSFTRLAGGTDTQYF
TRBJ1-6 | TRBV2 | CASSERDRAANSPLHF
TRBJ1-1 | TRBV19 | CASSRDSGTEAFF
TRBJ2-3 | TRBV29-1 | CSGKQGNGGVTQYF
TRBJ2-7 | TRBV19 | CASAGVSSYEQYF
TRBJ2-5 | TRBV7-2 | CASSLARGTRTQYF
TRBJ2-7 | TRBV29-1 | CSVEGHGAALSYEQYF
TRBJ1-2 | TRBV6-5 | CASSTRQGAVYGYTF
TRBJ2-6 | TRBV14 | CASSRQGAGANVLTF
TRBJ1-1 | TRBV30 | CAWSPRTGDPAEAFF
TRBJ1-1 | TRBV5-6 | CASSLLGRWLNTEAFF
TRBJ1-1 | TRBV19 | CASRGGAEAFF
TRBJ1-2 | TRBV19 | CASSGTGFYGYTF
TRBJ2-1 | TRBV27 | CASSLGTSGGTPQFF
TRBJ2-7 | TRBV27 | CASSSRDRPWEQYF
TRBJ2-1 | TRBV7-2 | CASSFLGQGREQFF
TRBJ1-2 | TRBV6-5 | CASSYRDRGIGGYTF
TRBJ1-1 | TRBV7-3 | CASSRDWNTEAFF
TRBJ1-1 | TRBV19 | CASSMMASNEAFF
TRBJ1-3 | TRBV6-5 | CASRGLAGNTIYF
TRBJ2-1 | TRBV5-4 | CASSLDRGEQFF
TRBJ1-2 | TRBV7-8 | CASSSPPSYGYTF
TRBJ2-1 | TRBV6-5 | CASSRSGGTGQFF
TRBJ2-7 | TRBV5-6 | CASSFLSGTVYEQYF
TRBJ1-5 | TRBV28 | CASSLPGQRNQPQHF
TRBJ1-2 | TRBV5-1 | CASSTTPSIYGYTF
TRBJ1-2 | TRBV6-5 | CASSRGQPASYTF
TRBJ2-2 | TRBV2 | CASSATSGTTGELFF